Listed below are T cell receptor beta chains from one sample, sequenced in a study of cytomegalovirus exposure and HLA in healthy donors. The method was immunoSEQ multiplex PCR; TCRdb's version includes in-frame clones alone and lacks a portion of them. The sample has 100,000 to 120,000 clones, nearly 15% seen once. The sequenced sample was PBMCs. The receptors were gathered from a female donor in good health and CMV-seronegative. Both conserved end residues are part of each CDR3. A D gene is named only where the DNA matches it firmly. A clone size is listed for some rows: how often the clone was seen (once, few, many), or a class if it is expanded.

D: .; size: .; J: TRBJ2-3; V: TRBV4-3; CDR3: CASSQEWGFVTDTQYF; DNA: TGCGCCAGCAGCCAAGAATGGGGCTTCGTCACAGATACGCAGTATTTT
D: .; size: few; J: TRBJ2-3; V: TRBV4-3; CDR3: CASSQDQWSTDTQYF; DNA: TGCGCCAGCAGCCAAGATCAGTGGAGCACAGATACGCAGTATTTT
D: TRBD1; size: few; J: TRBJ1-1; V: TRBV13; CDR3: CASSFMGQGKLTEAFF; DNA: TGTGCCAGCAGCTTTATGGGACAGGGAAAACTGACTGAAGCTTTCTTT
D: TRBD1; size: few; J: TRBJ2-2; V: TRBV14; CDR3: CASSQGFTGGYTGELFF; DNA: TGTGCCAGCAGCCAAGGATTCACAGGGGGTTACACCGGGGAGCTGTTTTTT
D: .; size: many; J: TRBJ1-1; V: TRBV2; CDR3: CASSERRGGLAEAFF; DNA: TGTGCCAGCAGTGAACGCCGGGGGGGGTTGGCTGAAGCTTTCTTT
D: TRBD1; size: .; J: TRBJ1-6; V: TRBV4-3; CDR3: CASSQDRTGGSYNSPLHF; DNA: TGCGCCAGCAGCCAAGATAGGACAGGGGGCTCCTATAATTCACCCCTCCACTTT
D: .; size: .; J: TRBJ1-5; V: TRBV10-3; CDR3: CAISEQEGQPQHF; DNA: TGTGCCATCAGTGAACAGGAGGGACAGCCCCAGCATTTT
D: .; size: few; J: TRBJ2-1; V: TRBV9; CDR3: CASSQTVAVEQFF; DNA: TGTGCCAGCAGTCAGACGGTGGCGGTTGAGCAGTTCTTC
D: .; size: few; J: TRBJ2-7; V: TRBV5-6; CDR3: CASSLAYEQYF; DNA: TGTGCCAGCAGCTTGGCTTACGAGCAGTACTTC
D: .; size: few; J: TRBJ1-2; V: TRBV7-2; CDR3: CASSFDQGNYGYTF; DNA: TGTGCCAGCAGCTTCGATCAGGGGAACTATGGCTACACCTTC
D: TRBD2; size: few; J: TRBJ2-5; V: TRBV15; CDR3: CATSRDPGLEETQYF; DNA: TGTGCCACCAGCAGAGATCCGGGACTAGAAGAGACCCAGTACTTC
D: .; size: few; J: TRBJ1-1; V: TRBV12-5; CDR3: CASGLAPGHQNTEAFF; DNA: TGTGCTAGTGGTTTGGCGCCCGGACATCAGAACACTGAAGCTTTCTTT
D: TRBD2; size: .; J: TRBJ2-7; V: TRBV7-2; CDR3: CASSLQLAGGLGEQYF; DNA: TGTGCCAGCAGCTTACAACTAGCGGGGGGGCTGGGGGAGCAGTACTTC
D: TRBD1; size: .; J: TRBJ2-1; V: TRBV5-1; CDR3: CASSASGTGSYNEQFF; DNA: TGCGCCAGCAGCGCCTCCGGGACAGGGTCATACAATGAGCAGTTCTTC
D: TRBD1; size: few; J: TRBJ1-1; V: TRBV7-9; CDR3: CASSLVGDRVEAFF; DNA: TGTGCCAGCAGCTTAGTGGGGGACAGGGTCGAAGCTTTCTTT
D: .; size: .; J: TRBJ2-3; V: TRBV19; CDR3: CASSIRVRTATDTQYF; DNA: TGTGCCAGTAGTATTCGGGTAAGGACAGCCACAGATACGCAGTATTTT
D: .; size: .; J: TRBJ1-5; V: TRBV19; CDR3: CASTNTGVNQPQHF; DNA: TGTGCCAGTACTAATACAGGAGTCAATCAGCCCCAGCATTTT
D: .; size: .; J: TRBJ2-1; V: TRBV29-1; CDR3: CSAERGASYNEQFF; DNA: TGCAGCGCAGAACGGGGGGCCTCCTACAATGAGCAGTTCTTC
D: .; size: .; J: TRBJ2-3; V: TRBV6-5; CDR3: CASSYVSRGDTQYF; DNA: TGTGCCAGCAGTTACGTTTCCCGGGGGGATACGCAGTATTTT
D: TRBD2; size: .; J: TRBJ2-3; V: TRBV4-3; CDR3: CASSQDRGSGGLTDTQYF; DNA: TGCGCCAGCAGCCAAGATCGAGGGAGCGGGGGTCTCACAGATACGCAGTATTTT
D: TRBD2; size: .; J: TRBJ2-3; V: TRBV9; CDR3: CASSVAASGYVTQYF; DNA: TGTGCCAGCAGCGTAGCGGCTAGCGGCTATGTAACGCAGTATTTT
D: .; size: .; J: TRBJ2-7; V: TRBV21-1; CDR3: CASTGEEQYF; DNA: TGTGCCAGCACAGGTGAAGAGCAGTACTTC
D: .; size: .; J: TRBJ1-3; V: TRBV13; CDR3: CASRSGGNSGNTIYF; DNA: TGTGCCAGCAGGAGCGGGGGGAACTCTGGAAACACCATATATTTT
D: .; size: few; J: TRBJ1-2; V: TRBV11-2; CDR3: CASTTLLAIRRGGYTF; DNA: TGTGCCAGCACCACCCTCTTGGCGATCCGGAGAGGAGGCTACACCTTC
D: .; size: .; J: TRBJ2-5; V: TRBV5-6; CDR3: CASSLAQRRKTQYF; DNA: TGTGCCAGCAGCTTGGCCCAGCGTAGGAAGACCCAGTACTTC
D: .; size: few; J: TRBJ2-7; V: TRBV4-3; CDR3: CASSQEAPGAPYEQYF; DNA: TGCGCCAGCAGCCAAGAAGCCCCCGGTGCCCCCTACGAGCAGTACTTC
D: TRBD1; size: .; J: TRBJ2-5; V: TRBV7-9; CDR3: CASTFTGAGQETQYF; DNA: TGTGCCAGCACCTTTACAGGGGCCGGCCAAGAGACCCAGTACTTC
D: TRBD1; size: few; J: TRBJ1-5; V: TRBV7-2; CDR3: CASSQGQGNQPQHF; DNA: TGTGCCAGCAGCCAGGGACAGGGAAATCAGCCCCAGCATTTT
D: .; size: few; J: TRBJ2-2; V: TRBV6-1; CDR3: CATLEGQNTGELFF; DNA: TGTGCCACCCTAGAGGGTCAGAACACCGGGGAGCTGTTTTTT
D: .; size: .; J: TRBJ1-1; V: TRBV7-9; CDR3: CASSFGTSTEAFF; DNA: TGTGCCAGCAGCTTCGGGACTTCCACTGAAGCTTTCTTT
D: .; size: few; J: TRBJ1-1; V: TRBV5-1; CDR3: CASSPDNSNTEAFF; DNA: TGCGCCAGCAGCCCGGACAACTCGAACACTGAAGCTTTCTTT
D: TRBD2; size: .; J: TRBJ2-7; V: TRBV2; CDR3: CASSESLAGYEQYF; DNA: TGTGCCAGCAGTGAATCTCTAGCGGGGTACGAGCAGTACTTC
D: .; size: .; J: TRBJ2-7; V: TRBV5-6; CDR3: CASSFRVNEQYF; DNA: TGTGCCAGCAGCTTCCGGGTAAACGAGCAGTACTTC
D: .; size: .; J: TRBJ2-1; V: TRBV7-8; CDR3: CASSLEGGGGYNEQFF; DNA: TGTGCCAGCAGCTTAGAGGGGGGGGGCGGCTACAATGAGCAGTTCTTC
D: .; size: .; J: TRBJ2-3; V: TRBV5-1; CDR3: CASSLEGATDTQYF; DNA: TGCGCCAGCAGCTTGGAGGGAGCCACAGATACGCAGTATTTT
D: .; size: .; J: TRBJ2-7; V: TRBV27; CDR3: CARSFLFSYEQYF; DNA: TGTGCCAGAAGTTTCCTGTTCTCCTACGAGCAGTACTTC
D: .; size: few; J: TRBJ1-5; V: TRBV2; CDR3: CASSLTTGMNQPQHF; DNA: TGTGCCAGCAGTCTCACGACGGGGATGAATCAGCCCCAGCATTTT
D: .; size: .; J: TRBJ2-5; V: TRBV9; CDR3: CASSGGGPSGETQYF; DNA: TGTGCCAGCAGCGGGGGGGGCCCCTCTGGGGAGACCCAGTACTTC
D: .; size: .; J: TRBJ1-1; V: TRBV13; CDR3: CASSGGLLMNTEAFF; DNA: TGTGCCAGCAGCGGGGGACTGCTCATGAACACTGAAGCTTTCTTT
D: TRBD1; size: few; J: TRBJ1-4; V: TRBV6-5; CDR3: CASKKTGNNEKLFF; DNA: TGTGCCAGCAAAAAGACAGGGAACAATGAAAAACTGTTTTTT
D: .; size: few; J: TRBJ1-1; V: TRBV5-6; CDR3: CASSLYGVNTEAFF; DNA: TGTGCCAGCAGCTTGTACGGGGTGAACACTGAAGCTTTCTTT
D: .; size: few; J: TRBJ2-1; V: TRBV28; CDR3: CASSLFGDSYNEQFF; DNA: TGTGCCAGCAGTTTATTCGGGGATTCCTACAATGAGCAGTTCTTC
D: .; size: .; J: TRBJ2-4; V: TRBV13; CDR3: CASSRRGAKNIQYF; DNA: TGTGCCAGCAGCCGCCGGGGGGCCAAAAACATTCAGTACTTC
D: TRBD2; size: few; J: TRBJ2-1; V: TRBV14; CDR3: CASSQALAGYNEQFF; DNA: TGTGCCAGCAGCCAAGCACTAGCGGGATACAATGAGCAGTTCTTC
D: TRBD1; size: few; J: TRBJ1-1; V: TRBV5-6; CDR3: CASSSYRDRADTEAFF; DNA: TGTGCCAGCAGCTCCTACCGGGACAGGGCTGACACTGAAGCTTTCTTT
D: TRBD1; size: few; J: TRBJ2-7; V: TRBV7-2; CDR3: CASSRVGQGHEQYF; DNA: TGTGCCAGCAGCCGGGTCGGACAGGGGCACGAGCAGTACTTC